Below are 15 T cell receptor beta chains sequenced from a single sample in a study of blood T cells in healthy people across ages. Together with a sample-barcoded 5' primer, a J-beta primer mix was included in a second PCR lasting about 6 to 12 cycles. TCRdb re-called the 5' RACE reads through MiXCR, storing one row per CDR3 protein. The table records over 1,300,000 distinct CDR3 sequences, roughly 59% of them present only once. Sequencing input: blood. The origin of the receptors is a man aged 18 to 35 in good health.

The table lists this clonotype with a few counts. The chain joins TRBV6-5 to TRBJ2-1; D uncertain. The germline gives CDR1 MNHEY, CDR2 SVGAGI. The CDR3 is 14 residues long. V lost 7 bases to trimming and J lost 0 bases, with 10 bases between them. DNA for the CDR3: TGTGCCAGCACGGGCTTGAGCTCCTACAATGAGCAGTTCTTC. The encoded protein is CASTGLSSYNEQFF.

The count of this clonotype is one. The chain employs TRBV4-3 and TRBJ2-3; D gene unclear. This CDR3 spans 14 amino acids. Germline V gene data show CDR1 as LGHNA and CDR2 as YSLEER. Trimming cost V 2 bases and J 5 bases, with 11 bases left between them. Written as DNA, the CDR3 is TGCGCCAGCAGCCAATTCCCCCTGAAAGATACGCAGTATTTT. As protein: CASSQFPLKDTQYF.

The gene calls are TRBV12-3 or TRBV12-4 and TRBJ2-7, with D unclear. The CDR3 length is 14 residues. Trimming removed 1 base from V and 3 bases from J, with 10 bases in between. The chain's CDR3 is CASSLDLYRYEQYF. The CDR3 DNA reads TGTGCCAGCAGTTTAGACCTTTACCGCTACGAGCAGTACTTC.

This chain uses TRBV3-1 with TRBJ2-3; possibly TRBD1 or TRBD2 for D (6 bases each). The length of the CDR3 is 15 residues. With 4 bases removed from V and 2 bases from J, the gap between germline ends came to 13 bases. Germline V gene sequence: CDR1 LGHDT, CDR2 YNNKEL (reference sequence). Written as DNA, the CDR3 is TGTGCCAGCAGCCTCGGGGGCTTTCACACAGATACGCAGTATTTT. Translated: CASSLGGFHTDTQYF.

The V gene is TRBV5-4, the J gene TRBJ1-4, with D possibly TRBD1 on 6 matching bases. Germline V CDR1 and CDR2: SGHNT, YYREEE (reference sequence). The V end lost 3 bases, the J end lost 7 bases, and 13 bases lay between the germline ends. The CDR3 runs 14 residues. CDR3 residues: CASSSRDNSEKLFF. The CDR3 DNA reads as TGTGCCAGCAGCTCTCGGGACAACAGTGAAAAACTGTTTTTT.

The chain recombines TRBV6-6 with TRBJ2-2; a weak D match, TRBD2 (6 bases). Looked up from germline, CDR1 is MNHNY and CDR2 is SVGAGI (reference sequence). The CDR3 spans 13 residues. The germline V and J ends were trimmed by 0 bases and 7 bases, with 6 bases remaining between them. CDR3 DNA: TGTGCCAGCAGTTACTCGGGGGGCGGGGAGCTGTTTTTT. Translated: CASSYSGGGELFF.

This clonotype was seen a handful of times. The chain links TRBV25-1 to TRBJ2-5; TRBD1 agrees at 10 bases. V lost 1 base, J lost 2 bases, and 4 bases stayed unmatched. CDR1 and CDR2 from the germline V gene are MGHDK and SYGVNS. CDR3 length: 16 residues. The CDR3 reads CASSESGTGEQETQYF. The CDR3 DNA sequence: TGTGCCAGCAGTGAATCCGGGACAGGGGAGCAAGAGACCCAGTACTTC.

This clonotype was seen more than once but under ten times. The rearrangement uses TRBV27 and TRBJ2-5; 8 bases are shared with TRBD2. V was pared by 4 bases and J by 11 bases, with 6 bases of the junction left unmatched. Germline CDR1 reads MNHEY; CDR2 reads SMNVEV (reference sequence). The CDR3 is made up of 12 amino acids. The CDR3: CASSSPGGEQYF. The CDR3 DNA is TGTGCCAGCAGTTCCCCCGGGGGGGAGCAGTACTTC.

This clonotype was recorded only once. The CDR3 DNA sequence: TGTGCCAGCAGCCCTAGCGGGAGGGACCAAGAGACCCAGTACTTC. The encoded protein is CASSPSGRDQETQYF. The chain links TRBV7-9 to TRBJ2-5; 12 positions agree with TRBD2. In germline, CDR1 is SEHNR, CDR2 FQNEAQ (reference sequence). This CDR3 is 15 amino acids long. Trimming at V came to 5 bases and at J to 0 bases, leaving 1 base not matched to a gene.

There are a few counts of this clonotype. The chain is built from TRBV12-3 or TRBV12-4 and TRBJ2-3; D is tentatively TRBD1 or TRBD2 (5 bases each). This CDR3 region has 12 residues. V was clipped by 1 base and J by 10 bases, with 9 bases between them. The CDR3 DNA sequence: TGTGCCAGCAGTTTAGGGGGACCGGCGCAGTATTTT. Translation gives CASSLGGPAQYF.

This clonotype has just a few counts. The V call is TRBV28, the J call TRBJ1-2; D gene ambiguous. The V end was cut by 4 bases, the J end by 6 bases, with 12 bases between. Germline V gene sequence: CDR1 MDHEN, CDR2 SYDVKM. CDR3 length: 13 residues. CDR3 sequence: CASSSGSRNGYTF. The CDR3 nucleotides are TGTGCCAGCAGTTCTGGTAGTCGGAATGGCTACACCTTC.

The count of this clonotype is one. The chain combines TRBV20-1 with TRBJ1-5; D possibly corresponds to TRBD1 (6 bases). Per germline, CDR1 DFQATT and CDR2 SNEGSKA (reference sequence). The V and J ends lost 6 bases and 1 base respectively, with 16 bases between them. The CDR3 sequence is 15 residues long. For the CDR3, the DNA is TGCAGTGCCAGGGCAGGGGAGGACAGCAATCAGCCCCAGCATTTT. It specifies CSARAGEDSNQPQHF.

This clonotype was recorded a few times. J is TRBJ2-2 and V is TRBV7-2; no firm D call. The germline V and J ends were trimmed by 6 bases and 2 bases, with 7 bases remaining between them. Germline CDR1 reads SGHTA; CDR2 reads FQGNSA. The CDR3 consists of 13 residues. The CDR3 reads CASSYYNTGELFF. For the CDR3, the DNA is TGTGCCAGCAGTTATTATAACACCGGGGAGCTGTTTTTT.

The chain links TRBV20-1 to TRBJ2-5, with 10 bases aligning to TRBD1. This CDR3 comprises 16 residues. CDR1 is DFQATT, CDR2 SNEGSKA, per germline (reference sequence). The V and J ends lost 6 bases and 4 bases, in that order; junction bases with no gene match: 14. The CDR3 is CSAPSARQGAGETQYF. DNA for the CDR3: TGCAGTGCCCCGTCCGCTCGACAGGGGGCCGGAGAGACCCAGTACTTC.

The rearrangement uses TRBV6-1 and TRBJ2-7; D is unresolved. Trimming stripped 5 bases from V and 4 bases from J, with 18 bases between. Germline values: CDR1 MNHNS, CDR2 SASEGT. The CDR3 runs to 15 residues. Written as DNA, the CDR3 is TGTGCCAGCAGTTCCCAGAGGCTGCTACCATACGAGCAGTACTTC. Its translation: CASSSQRLLPYEQYF.